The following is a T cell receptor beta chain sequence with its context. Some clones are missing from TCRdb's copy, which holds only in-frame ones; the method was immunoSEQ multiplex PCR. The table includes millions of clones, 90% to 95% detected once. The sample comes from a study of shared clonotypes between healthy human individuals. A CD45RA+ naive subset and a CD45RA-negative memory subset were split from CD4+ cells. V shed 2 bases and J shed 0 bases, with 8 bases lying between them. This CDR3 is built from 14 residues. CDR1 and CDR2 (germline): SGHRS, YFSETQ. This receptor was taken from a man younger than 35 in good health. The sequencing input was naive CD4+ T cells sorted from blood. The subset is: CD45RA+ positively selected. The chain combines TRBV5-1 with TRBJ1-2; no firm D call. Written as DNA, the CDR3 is TGCGCCAGCAGCTTTGACGGTACTAACTATGGCTACACCTTC. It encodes CASSFDGTNYGYTF.